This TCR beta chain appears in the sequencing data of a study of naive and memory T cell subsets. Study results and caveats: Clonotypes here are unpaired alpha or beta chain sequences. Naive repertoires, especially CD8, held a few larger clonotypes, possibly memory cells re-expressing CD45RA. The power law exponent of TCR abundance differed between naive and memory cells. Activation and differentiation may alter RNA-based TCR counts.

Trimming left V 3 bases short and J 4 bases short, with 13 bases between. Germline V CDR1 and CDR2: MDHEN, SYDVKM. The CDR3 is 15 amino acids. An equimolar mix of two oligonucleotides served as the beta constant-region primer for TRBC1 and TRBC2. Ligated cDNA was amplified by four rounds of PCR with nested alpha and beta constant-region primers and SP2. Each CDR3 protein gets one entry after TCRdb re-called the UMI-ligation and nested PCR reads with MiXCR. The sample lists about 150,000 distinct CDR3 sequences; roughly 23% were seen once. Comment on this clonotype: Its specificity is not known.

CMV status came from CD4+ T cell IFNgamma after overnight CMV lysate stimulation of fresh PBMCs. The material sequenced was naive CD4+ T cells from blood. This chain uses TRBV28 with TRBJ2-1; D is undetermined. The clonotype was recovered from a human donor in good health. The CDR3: CASSFSPKVYNEQFF. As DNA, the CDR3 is TGTGCCAGCAGTTTTTCCCCAAAGGTTTACAATGAGCAGTTCTTC.